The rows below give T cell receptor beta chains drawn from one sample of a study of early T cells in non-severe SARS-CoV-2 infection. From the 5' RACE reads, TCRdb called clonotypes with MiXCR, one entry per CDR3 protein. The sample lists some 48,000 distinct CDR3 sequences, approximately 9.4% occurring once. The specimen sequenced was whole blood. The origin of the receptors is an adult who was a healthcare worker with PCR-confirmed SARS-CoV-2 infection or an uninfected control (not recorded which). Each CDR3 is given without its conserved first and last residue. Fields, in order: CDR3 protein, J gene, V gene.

CDR3 protein: ASSLGAGGPVRETQY; J gene: TRBJ2-5; V gene: TRBV28
CDR3 protein: ASSYRGTGNQPQH; J gene: TRBJ1-5; V gene: TRBV28
CDR3 protein: ASSPAGTLNTEAF; J gene: TRBJ1-1; V gene: TRBV28
CDR3 protein: SAGEDYGYT; J gene: TRBJ1-2; V gene: TRBV29-1
CDR3 protein: ASSPVTSGRPQDQY; J gene: TRBJ2-5; V gene: TRBV7-6
CDR3 protein: ASSFTGNGYT; J gene: TRBJ1-2; V gene: TRBV5-4
CDR3 protein: ASSQVTSGNNEQF; J gene: TRBJ2-1; V gene: TRBV3-1
CDR3 protein: ASSSGQGRIYGYT; J gene: TRBJ1-2; V gene: TRBV6-1
CDR3 protein: ASSQTIAGGLPWEQY; J gene: TRBJ2-7; V gene: TRBV13
CDR3 protein: ASSFRARLARETQY; J gene: TRBJ2-5; V gene: TRBV11-1
CDR3 protein: ASSGWNRGGYEQY; J gene: TRBJ2-7; V gene: TRBV10-2
CDR3 protein: ASSGGFGTGELF; J gene: TRBJ2-2; V gene: TRBV5-4
CDR3 protein: ASSYRGNQPQH; J gene: TRBJ1-5; V gene: TRBV6-5
CDR3 protein: ASSLGPTNEQF; J gene: TRBJ2-1; V gene: TRBV7-3
CDR3 protein: ASSVTVDEQF; J gene: TRBJ2-1; V gene: TRBV25-1
CDR3 protein: ASTDGVGYGNYGYT; J gene: TRBJ1-2; V gene: TRBV28
CDR3 protein: SVGPTGRNEQF; J gene: TRBJ2-1; V gene: TRBV29-1
CDR3 protein: SARDTGLASTEQY; J gene: TRBJ2-7; V gene: TRBV20-1
CDR3 protein: ASSSTSVPPLH; J gene: TRBJ1-6; V gene: TRBV11-2
CDR3 protein: SVHPPGGEQY; J gene: TRBJ2-7; V gene: TRBV29-1
CDR3 protein: ASSPPGTANTGELF; J gene: TRBJ2-2; V gene: TRBV18
CDR3 protein: ASKDSLAYEQY; J gene: TRBJ2-7; V gene: TRBV7-9
CDR3 protein: ASSPRRQETQY; J gene: TRBJ2-5; V gene: TRBV6-5
CDR3 protein: ASSVPPRDTQY; J gene: TRBJ2-3; V gene: TRBV4-1
CDR3 protein: ASSPQGAYYGYT; J gene: TRBJ1-2; V gene: TRBV27
CDR3 protein: AISESSWGGSNQPQH; J gene: TRBJ1-5; V gene: TRBV10-3
CDR3 protein: ASSLGTSSLGEQF; J gene: TRBJ2-1; V gene: TRBV5-5
CDR3 protein: AGLAGATSNTGELF; J gene: TRBJ2-2; V gene: TRBV21-1
CDR3 protein: ASSLNGRVDNSPLH; J gene: TRBJ1-6; V gene: TRBV27
CDR3 protein: ASSFGTGAF; J gene: TRBJ1-1; V gene: TRBV28
CDR3 protein: ASSFRGAGELF; J gene: TRBJ2-2; V gene: TRBV13
CDR3 protein: ASSAVPRELF; J gene: TRBJ2-2; V gene: TRBV5-1
CDR3 protein: ASSSLTGGNAEQY; J gene: TRBJ2-7; V gene: TRBV7-2
CDR3 protein: ASSSRTGLNEKLF; J gene: TRBJ1-4; V gene: TRBV6-5
CDR3 protein: ASSQEFSGRTLH; J gene: TRBJ1-6; V gene: TRBV3-1
CDR3 protein: AARANYGYT; J gene: TRBJ1-2; V gene: TRBV6-1
CDR3 protein: ASRDRGLSENIQY; J gene: TRBJ2-4; V gene: TRBV12-3/TRBV12-4
CDR3 protein: ASSLTLRETQY; J gene: TRBJ2-5; V gene: TRBV5-4
CDR3 protein: ASSHRILSGANVLT; J gene: TRBJ2-6; V gene: TRBV14
CDR3 protein: ASSVHRNTGELF; J gene: TRBJ2-2; V gene: TRBV3-1
CDR3 protein: AISESLLGANTGELF; J gene: TRBJ2-2; V gene: TRBV10-3